This TCR beta chain appears in the sequencing data of a study of T cell responses to AZD1222 COVID-19 vaccine. V lost 0 bases to trimming and J lost 7 bases, with 12 bases between them. The CDR3 covers 14 residues. Germline values: CDR1 MNHEY, CDR2 SVGAGI. TCRdb keeps only in-frame clones here, not all; method: immunoSEQ multiplex PCR. The data contain about 61,000 clones, around nine tenths of them singletons. The sequencing used peripheral blood, collected on day 0 of AZD1222 vaccination. This chain links TRBV6-5 with TRBJ1-2; D is possibly TRBD1 (5 bases). This receptor was obtained from an adult in good health. CDR3 protein: CASSYSRARGGYTF. The CDR3 DNA reads as TGTGCCAGCAGTTACTCGAGAGCGAGGGGTGGCTACACCTTC.